These 29 T cell receptor beta chains originate from one sample sequenced in a study of shared clonotypes between healthy human individuals. Here immunoSEQ multiplex PCR was the method, and the copy in TCRdb shows in-frame clones only, minus some. This sample has about 980,000 clones, with over 75% found just once. The sequencing sample was made of memory CD4+ T cells sorted from blood. As for subset: CD45RA-negative fraction. The receptors were sampled from a man aged 18 to 35 in good health.

This chain links TRBV27 with TRBJ2-1; possibly TRBD1 for D (6 bases). Per germline, CDR1 MNHEY and CDR2 SMNVEV (reference sequence). The length of the CDR3 is 17 residues. With 7 bases removed from V and 0 bases from J, the gap between germline ends came to 19 bases. The CDR3 sequence: CASKSRTATSSYNEQFF. The DNA for the CDR3 is TGTGCCAGCAAATCTAGGACAGCTACTAGCTCCTACAATGAGCAGTTCTTC.

This chain joins TRBV11-2 and TRBJ1-4; D might be TRBD1 (6 bases). Germline V gives CDR1 SGHAT, CDR2 FQNNGV. The CDR3 spans 14 residues. Trimming took off 5 bases at V and 10 bases at J, with 17 bases between the two ends. CDR3 nucleotide sequence: TGTGCCAGCAGCCCCAACGGTCTCAGGGGAAAACTGTTTTTT. Amino acids: CASSPNGLRGKLFF.

The chain recombines TRBV4-1 with TRBJ2-3; D uncertain. This CDR3 is built from 14 residues. The ends were cut back, 1 base at V and 2 bases at J, with 7 bases in the middle. CDR1 MGHRA and CDR2 YSYEKL come from the germline V gene. For the CDR3, the DNA is TGCGCCAGCAGCCAAGTTGTTTACACAGATACGCAGTATTTT. Encoded protein: CASSQVVYTDTQYF.

This sequence joins TRBV27 and TRBJ1-1, with D uncertain. Germline V gene sequence: CDR1 MNHEY, CDR2 SMNVEV (reference sequence). Trimming pared 2 bases from V and 0 bases from J, leaving 10 bases between. The CDR3 sequence is 15 residues long. The CDR3 reads CASSLDGPMNTEAFF. The CDR3 nucleotides read TGTGCCAGCAGTTTAGACGGACCTATGAACACTGAAGCTTTCTTT.

This clone was seen once. This CDR3 is also generated by other DNA sequences in the sample. The CDR3 DNA reads as TGTGCCAGCAGCGTAGGGACTAGCGGAGGCACAGATACGCAGTATTTT. The encoded protein is CASSVGTSGGTDTQYF. The chain couples TRBV9 to TRBJ2-3; TRBD2 matches at 10 bases. The J segment lost 1 base and the V segment lost 0 bases, leaving 2 bases of the junction unmatched. Germline assignment: CDR1 SGDLS and CDR2 YYNGEE. The CDR3 is 16 residues long. Full variable domain (missing parts from reference TRBV9 and TRBJ2-3): DSGVTQTPKHLITATGQRVTLRCSPRSGDLSVYWYQQSLDQGLQFLIQYYNGEERAKGNILERFSAQQFPDLHSELNLSSLELGDSALYFCASSVGTSGGTDTQYFGPGTRLTVL.

The rearrangement joins TRBV5-1 to TRBJ1-1; 9 nucleotides agree with TRBD1. CDR3 length equals 17 residues. Germline assignment: CDR1 SGHRS and CDR2 YFSETQ. The trim removed 1 base at V and 6 bases at J, leaving 13 bases unmatched. CDR3 sequence: CASSLSGTGSFISEAFF. The CDR3 DNA sequence: TGCGCCAGCAGCTTGAGCGGGACAGGGTCCTTTATTTCTGAAGCTTTCTTT.

The rearrangement links TRBV19 to TRBJ1-3; D is ambiguous. Trimming removed 6 bases at V and 2 bases at J, with 2 bases between. The length of the CDR3 is 11 residues. The germline V gene has CDR1 LNHDA and CDR2 SQIVND (reference sequence). CDR3 bases: TGTGCCAGTAGAGCTGGAAACACCATATATTTT. Translated, it gives CASRAGNTIYF.

The chain links TRBV28 to TRBJ2-1; the match to TRBD2 covers 7 bases. Germline-derived CDR1 and CDR2 are MDHEN and SYDVKM. This CDR3 is built from 13 residues. V lost 7 bases to trimming and J lost 5 bases; unmatched junction nucleotides: 5. CDR3 in amino acids: CASTGGRNNEQFF. The CDR3 DNA follows: TGTGCCAGCACGGGGGGTCGGAACAATGAGCAGTTCTTC.

A word on this clone: A clone one base away is much larger, so this may be a read error. Other nucleotide sequences from this sample produce the same CDR3. V usage is TRBV7-2 and J usage is TRBJ2-7; 7 nucleotides line up with TRBD1. Unmatched junction bases numbered 0, after V lost 1 base and J lost 3 bases. The CDR3 has 13 residues. Per germline, CDR1 SGHTA and CDR2 FQGNSA. CDR3 coding DNA: TGTGCCAGCAGCTTAGACAGGGGCTACGAGCAGTACTTC. Translation: CASSLDRGYEQYF.

As concerns this clone: Other DNA sequences in the same sample also yield this CDR3. V gene TRBV27 combines with J gene TRBJ2-5, with D uncertain. This CDR3 has 13 residues. Germline loops: CDR1 MNHEY, CDR2 SMNVEV (reference sequence). Between the trimmed V and J ends, which lost 0 bases and 5 bases, there was a span of 7 bases. Here the CDR3 reads CASSLSGRETQYF. In DNA form, the CDR3 reads TGTGCCAGCAGTTTATCGGGCAGGGAGACCCAGTACTTC.

This chain connects TRBV15 to TRBJ2-6; either TRBD1 or TRBD2 may fit D (5 bases each). Germline CDR1 LNHNV, CDR2 YYDKDF (reference sequence). Trimming removed 1 base from V and 2 bases from J, with 12 bases in between. The CDR3 spans 17 residues. CDR3 bases: TGTGCCACCAGCAGAGCCCGAGGGGCTACTGGGGCCAACGTCCTGACTTTC. It specifies CATSRARGATGANVLTF.

V usage is TRBV11-2 and J usage is TRBJ2-2, with 10 nucleotides matching TRBD1. The CDR3 length is 17 residues. Trimming cost V 1 base and J 5 bases; bases outside gene matches: 7. Germline-derived CDR1 and CDR2 are SGHAT and FQNNGV. This CDR3 reads CASSLVGGTGETGELFF. The CDR3 DNA is TGTGCCAGCAGCTTAGTCGGGGGGACAGGGGAAACCGGGGAGCTGTTTTTT.

The chain links TRBV6-5 to TRBJ1-1; D unclear. With 6 bases removed from V and 1 base from J, the gap between germline ends came to 12 bases. The germline CDR1 and CDR2 sequences are MNHEY and SVGAGI. The CDR3 runs to 14 residues. CDR3 DNA sequence: TGTGCCAGCAGCCCAGGCTTTGCGAACACTGAAGCTTTCTTT. Amino acid sequence: CASSPGFANTEAFF.

The chain recombines TRBV29-1 with TRBJ1-4, with 10 bases matching TRBD1. After removal of 4 bases from V and 7 bases from J, the junction contained 6 bases not matched to a gene. The CDR3 is 14 amino acids. Germline V lookup: CDR1 SQVTM, CDR2 ANQGSEA. The CDR3 sequence is CSVAPGQGTEKLFF. In DNA, the CDR3 is TGCAGCGTTGCACCGGGACAGGGGACTGAAAAACTGTTTTTT.

This rearrangement joins TRBV19 to TRBJ1-1; D gene unclear. Germline assignment: CDR1 LNHDA and CDR2 SQIVND (reference sequence). The CDR3 covers 12 residues. Trimming removed 5 bases at V and 4 bases at J, with 8 bases between. CDR3 sequence (DNA): TGTGCCAGTAGTGACCTGGCCACTGAAGCTTTCTTT. This gives the protein CASSDLATEAFF.

This sequence joins TRBV7-8 and TRBJ2-7; no reliable D call. The CDR3 totals 14 residues. Trimming removed 6 bases at V and 5 bases at J, with 17 bases between. The V gene's germline CDR1 is SGHVS and CDR2 FQNEAQ. The CDR3 sequence: CASRDTTATNEQYF. The CDR3 DNA reads TGTGCCAGCAGAGACACCACGGCCACTAACGAGCAGTACTTC.

Many counts were recorded for this clone. This chain connects TRBV6-4 to TRBJ2-7; 9 nucleotides match TRBD1. The CDR3 has 15 amino acids. J lost 4 bases, V lost 8 bases, and 12 bases had no gene match. Germline CDR1 reads MRHNA; CDR2 reads SNTAGT. CDR3 nucleotides: TGTGCCAGCGAAAGAAATCGGGACAGGGATTACGAGCAGTACTTC. Its protein product is CASERNRDRDYEQYF.

The chain combines TRBV7-8 with TRBJ1-5, with unresolved D. V was shortened by 0 bases and J by 1 base, with 13 bases between the two germline ends. This CDR3 region has 17 residues. Per the germline V gene, CDR1 is SGHVS and CDR2 is FQNEAQ. For the CDR3, the DNA is TGTGCCAGCAGCTTAGCGTCTAGGACTCTCAGCAATCAGCCCCAGCATTTT. The encoded protein is CASSLASRTLSNQPQHF.

The chain employs TRBV18 and TRBJ2-2; D might be TRBD2 (5 bases). Germline CDR1 and CDR2: KGHSH and LQKENI. The CDR3 is made up of 12 amino acids. Trimming removed 6 bases from V and 8 bases from J, with 10 bases in between. The CDR3 bases are TGTGCCAGCTCCCCGACGGGAGGGGAGCTGTTTTTT. Translated: CASSPTGGELFF.

The CDR3 sequence: CASQGVSTDTQYF. The CDR3 DNA is TGTGCCAGCCAGGGGGTTAGCACAGATACGCAGTATTTT. This sequence joins TRBV7-9 and TRBJ2-3, with TRBD1 identical over 7 bases. Per germline, CDR1 SEHNR and CDR2 FQNEAQ (reference sequence). V was pared by 8 bases and J by 0 bases, with 2 bases of the junction left unmatched. The CDR3 totals 13 residues.

This clone was seen a single time. The rearrangement joins TRBV19 to TRBJ1-1, with TRBD1 identical over 10 bases. J was trimmed by 1 base and V by 5 bases; bases with no gene match: 1. The CDR3 runs 14 residues. CDR1 and CDR2 (germline): LNHDA, SQIVND (reference sequence). The DNA of the CDR3 is TGTGCCAGTAGTTGGACAGGGGGGAACACTGAAGCTTTCTTT. This sequence encodes CASSWTGGNTEAFF.

V and J are TRBV10-3 and TRBJ1-6; D gene ambiguous. This CDR3 contains 16 residues. Germline V gene data show CDR1 as ENHRY and CDR2 as SYGVKD. The V and J ends lost 3 bases and 7 bases respectively, with 16 bases between them. The CDR3 sequence is CAISDGVVRSNSPLHF. The CDR3 DNA sequence: TGTGCCATCAGTGATGGGGTTGTCCGATCGAATTCACCCCTCCACTTT.

In the case of this clone: Other DNA sequences in this specimen translate into the identical CDR3. The chain couples TRBV6-5 to TRBJ1-2; D is unclear. Trimming left V 0 bases short and J 2 bases short, with 4 bases between. The CDR3 spans 13 residues. CDR1 is MNHEY, CDR2 SVGAGI, per germline. The CDR3 is CASSYSRNYGYTF. In DNA, the CDR3 is TGTGCCAGCAGTTACTCACGGAACTATGGCTACACCTTC.

The rearrangement uses TRBV15 and TRBJ1-5; tentatively, D is TRBD1 (5 bases). With 5 bases removed from V and 7 bases from J, the gap between germline ends came to 12 bases. This CDR3 contains 13 residues. Germline loops: CDR1 LNHNV, CDR2 YYDKDF (reference sequence). The CDR3 here is CATSPRGGQPQHF. The CDR3 region has the DNA TGTGCCACCAGCCCCCGGGGGGGACAGCCCCAGCATTTT.

This clone was seen many times. The CDR3 region has the DNA TGTGCCTGGAGACCTAGCGGGAGGGCAACCGGGGAGCTGTTTTTT. Residues: CAWRPSGRATGELFF. This chain joins TRBV30 and TRBJ2-2; 12 bases align to TRBD2. The CDR3 is 15 amino acids. Germline-derived CDR1 and CDR2 are GTSNPN and SVGIG (reference sequence). V was clipped by 3 bases and J by 5 bases; unmatched bases: 4.

Here the CDR3 DNA reads TGTGCCATCAGTGAGTCGACAGGGAGGGGCACCGGGGAGCTGTTTTTT. It translates to CAISESTGRGTGELFF. The chain links TRBV10-3 to TRBJ2-2, with D perhaps matching TRBD1 or TRBD2 (7 bases each). Germline CDR1 is ENHRY and CDR2 is SYGVKD. The V end lost 0 bases, the J end lost 4 bases, and 12 bases lay between the germline ends. CDR3 length: 16 residues.

This clone showed up just once. The chain carries TRBV4-3 and TRBJ2-3; 8 nucleotides line up with TRBD1. V lost 1 base, J lost 1 base, and 4 bases stayed unmatched. Germline CDR1 LGHNA, CDR2 YSLEER. This CDR3 has 16 residues. In DNA form, the CDR3 reads TGCGCCAGCAGCCAAGGGACAGGGTCTGGCACAGATACGCAGTATTTT. This codes for CASSQGTGSGTDTQYF.

This clone has more than one count but fewer than ten. As DNA, the CDR3 is TGTGCCAGCAGCCTATATCTCAGGCGGGAGACCCAGTACTTC. Residues: CASSLYLRRETQYF. The chain uses TRBV7-8 and TRBJ2-5; no clear D. The length of the CDR3 is 14 residues. V gave up 5 bases and J gave up 5 bases, with 15 bases separating them. Germline V gives CDR1 SGHVS, CDR2 FQNEAQ.

The chain is built from TRBV19 and TRBJ1-4; D unresolved. V lost 0 bases and J 10 bases, leaving 9 bases between the germline ends. Per the germline V gene, CDR1 is LNHDA and CDR2 is SQIVND (reference sequence). This CDR3 has 13 residues. DNA of the CDR3: TGTGCCAGTAGTATAGATCCCACCGGAAAACTGTTTTTT. Translating it yields CASSIDPTGKLFF.